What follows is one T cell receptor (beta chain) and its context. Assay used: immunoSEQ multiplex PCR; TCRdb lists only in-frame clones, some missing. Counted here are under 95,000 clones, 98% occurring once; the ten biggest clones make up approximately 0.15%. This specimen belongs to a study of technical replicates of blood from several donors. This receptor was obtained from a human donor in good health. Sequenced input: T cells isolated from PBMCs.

The CDR3 region is CASSQKGETDYNQPQHF. For the CDR3, the DNA is TGCGCCAGCAGCCAGAAGGGAGAGACGGACTACAATCAGCCCCAGCATTTT. V is TRBV4-1 and J is TRBJ1-5, with D unresolved. This CDR3 has 17 residues. The V gene lost 3 bases and the J gene lost 3 bases, with 18 bases spanning the gap. Germline V gene data show CDR1 as MGHRA and CDR2 as YSYEKL.